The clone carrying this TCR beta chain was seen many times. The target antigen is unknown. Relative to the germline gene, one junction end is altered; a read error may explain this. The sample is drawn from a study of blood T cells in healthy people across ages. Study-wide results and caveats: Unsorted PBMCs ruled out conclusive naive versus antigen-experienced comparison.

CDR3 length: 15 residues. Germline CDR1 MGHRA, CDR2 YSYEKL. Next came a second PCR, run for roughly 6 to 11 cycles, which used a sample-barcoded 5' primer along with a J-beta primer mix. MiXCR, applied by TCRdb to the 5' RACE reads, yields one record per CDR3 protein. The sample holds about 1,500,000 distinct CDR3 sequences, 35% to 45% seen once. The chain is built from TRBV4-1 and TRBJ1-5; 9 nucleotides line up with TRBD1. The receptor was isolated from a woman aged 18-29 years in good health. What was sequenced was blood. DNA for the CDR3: TGTGCCAGCAGCCGGACAGGGGATAGCAATCAGCCCCAGCATTTT. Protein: CASSRTGDSNQPQHF.